The next 29 T cell receptor beta chains were all read from a single sample in a study of T cells in Graves' hyperthyroidism and ophthalmopathy. The TCR beta CDR3 regions underwent amplification using RNA transcripts as the source. During a first-round RT-PCR of the TCR CDR3, the HTBI primer set was used. MiXCR was run by TCRdb on the multiplex PCR reads, yielding one entry per CDR3 protein. This sample has roughly 500,000 distinct CDR3 sequences, with around 24% found just once. Material for sequencing was blood. These receptors were obtained from a woman aged 30 to 39 with Graves' ophthalmopathy.

In this sample, this clonotype turned up many times. The chain uses TRBV19 and TRBJ2-7; TRBD2 is a possible D gene (6 bases). This CDR3 has 15 residues. With 3 bases removed from V and 6 bases from J, the gap between germline ends came to 18 bases. Germline V gives CDR1 LNHDA, CDR2 SQIVND (reference sequence). CDR3 nucleotide sequence: TGTGCCAGTAGTATTCAGGCGCAGGGAGGCGGCGAGCAGTACTTC. Translation gives CASSIQAQGGGEQYF.

The gene calls are TRBV4-1 and TRBJ1-2; D is perhaps TRBD1 (6 bases). The CDR3 contains 15 residues. V shed 1 base and J shed 1 base, with 10 bases lying between them. The germline V gene encodes CDR1 MGHRA and CDR2 YSYEKL. The CDR3 spells CASSQAGTSNYGYTF. CDR3 DNA: TGCGCCAGCAGCCAAGCCGGGACAAGTAACTATGGCTACACCTTC.

This clonotype has a count of ten or more. This could be a read error, since a much larger clone is one nucleotide away. The missing conserved phenylalanine or tryptophan at the end of this CDR3 makes a read error likely. The genes are TRBV28 and TRBJ2-7; 8 bases are a match to TRBD2. The CDR3 spans 13 residues. CDR1 and CDR2 from the germline V gene are MDHEN and SYDVKM. Germline trimming cut 5 bases from V and 5 bases from J; bases unmatched to any gene: 5. The DNA for the CDR3 is TGTGCCAGCAGTCGAGCGGGGGTTGACGAGCAGTACCTC. The encoded protein is CASSRAGVDEQYL.

V usage is TRBV12-3 or TRBV12-4 and J usage is TRBJ2-7; TRBD1 agrees at 10 bases. V was clipped by 6 bases and J by 5 bases; unmatched bases: 4. The CDR3 runs 13 residues. The CDR3 DNA follows: TGTGCCAGCAGCAAGGGGACAGGGGACGAGCAGTACTTC. This sequence encodes CASSKGTGDEQYF.

The sample holds many counts of this clonotype. CDR3 protein: CSVEPREGRGSSGELFF. In DNA, the CDR3 is TGCAGCGTTGAACCCCGGGAAGGGCGCGGGTCGTCCGGGGAGCTGTTTTTT. This sequence joins TRBV29-1 and TRBJ2-2, with D possibly being TRBD2 (5 bases). CDR1 is SQVTM, CDR2 ANQGSEA, per germline. This CDR3 contains 17 residues. V gave up 2 bases and J gave up 6 bases, with 22 bases separating them.

A note on this clonotype: At one end the junction does not follow the germline gene, possibly because of a read error. V and J are TRBV28 and TRBJ2-7; D call uncertain. The CDR3 covers 17 residues. From germline, CDR1 is MDHEN and CDR2 SYDVKM. The CDR3 reads CASNLDLPTGQPYEQYF. DNA for the CDR3: TGTGCCAGCAATTTAGATCTCCCGACTGGCCAGCCCTACGAGCAGTACTTC.

This clonotype was recorded many times. This chain uses TRBV19 with TRBJ1-1; tentatively, D is TRBD1 (5 bases). This CDR3 contains 13 residues. Between the trimmed V and J ends, which lost 7 bases and 3 bases, there was a span of 12 bases. Germline assignment: CDR1 LNHDA and CDR2 SQIVND (reference sequence). The CDR3 is CASNDPGHTEAFF. The CDR3 region has the DNA TGTGCCAGTAACGATCCGGGGCACACTGAAGCTTTCTTT.

This clonotype was counted only a few times. The chain couples TRBV12-3 or TRBV12-4 to TRBJ2-7; TRBD1 aligns across 9 bases. With V trimmed by 6 bases and J by 4 bases, 13 bases remained unmatched. The CDR3 sequence is 16 residues long. CDR3: CASSPRSGTGKYEQYF. CDR3 sequence (DNA): TGTGCCAGCAGCCCGAGGAGCGGGACAGGGAAATACGAGCAGTACTTC.

This clonotype was seen at least ten times. The chain is built from TRBV5-1 and TRBJ2-7; D uncertain. This CDR3 has 14 amino acids. CDR1 and CDR2 (germline): SGHRS, YFSETQ. V lost 0 bases, J lost 4 bases, and 11 bases lay in between. The CDR3 spells CASSLGPRAYEQYF. The CDR3 DNA is TGCGCCAGCAGCTTGGGTCCCCGGGCGTACGAGCAGTACTTC.

This clonotype has a count of ten or more. The chain is built from TRBV10-3 and TRBJ1-5, with D perhaps matching TRBD1 (6 bases). V was trimmed by 3 bases and J by 4 bases, leaving 16 bases between them. The length of the CDR3 is 16 residues. Germline V gene lookup returns CDR1 ENHRY and CDR2 SYGVKD. CDR3 amino acids: CAISEQGLGGNQPQHF. CDR3 nucleotides: TGTGCCATCAGTGAACAGGGTTTGGGTGGTAATCAGCCCCAGCATTTT.

The rearrangement links TRBV10-3 to TRBJ2-7; 7 nucleotides agree with TRBD2. V was clipped by 10 bases and J by 11 bases; unmatched bases: 11. Germline V gene lookup returns CDR1 ENHRY and CDR2 SYGVKD. This CDR3 spans 11 amino acids. Here the CDR3 reads CATDLPGTKYF. CDR3 nucleotide sequence: TGTGCCACCGATTTGCCCGGGACTAAGTACTTC.

The rearrangement links TRBV15 to TRBJ2-4; a possible D gene is TRBD2 (6 bases). Germline V CDR1 and CDR2: LNHNV, YYDKDF (reference sequence). The CDR3 loop spans 15 amino acids. Trimming took 0 bases from V and 9 from J, leaving 15 bases between them. The chain's CDR3 is CATSRDLTLAGIQYF. Here the CDR3 DNA reads TGTGCCACCAGCAGAGATCTGACACTAGCTGGCATTCAGTACTTC. The variable domain in full, completed from reference TRBV15 and TRBJ2-4, reads DAMVIQNPRYQVTQFGKPVTLSCSQTLNHNVMYWYQQKSSQAPKLLFHYYDKDFNNEADTPDNFQSRRPNTSFCFLDIRSPGLGDTAMYLCATSRDLTLAGIQYFGAGTRLSVL.

This clonotype has a count of ten or more. The rearrangement uses TRBV7-9 and TRBJ1-1, with 8 nucleotides matching TRBD1. This CDR3 region has 16 residues. Germline V gene data show CDR1 as SEHNR and CDR2 as FQNEAQ (reference sequence). Trimming removed 4 bases from V and 3 bases from J; junction bases left unmatched: 10. The CDR3 DNA follows: TGTGCCAGCAGCTCCACGGACAGGGCGGTCGACACTGAAGCTTTCTTT. This codes for CASSSTDRAVDTEAFF.

This clonotype was detected many times. The V gene is TRBV18, the J gene TRBJ1-2; 9 nucleotides agree with TRBD1. V was pared by 3 bases and J by 10 bases, with 9 bases of the junction left unmatched. Germline values: CDR1 KGHSH, CDR2 LQKENI. The CDR3 is 14 amino acids. In nucleotides, the CDR3 is TGTGCCAGCTCACCCCCGGGACAGGGCCTCACCTACACCTTC. It translates to CASSPPGQGLTYTF.

This clonotype was counted many times. The rearrangement links TRBV9 to TRBJ2-5, with a weak D call TRBD1 (5 bases). The ends were cut back, 4 bases at V and 3 bases at J, with 19 bases in the middle. CDR1 and CDR2 (germline): SGDLS, YYNGEE. This CDR3 has 16 amino acids. CDR3 in DNA: TGTGCCAGCAGCCTCGGAGCCTCCCTAGGGGAAGAGACCCAGTACTTC. Residues: CASSLGASLGEETQYF.

Many counts were recorded for this clonotype. The chain joins TRBV7-2 to TRBJ2-7; 7 bases are shared with TRBD1. This CDR3 comprises 14 residues. The trim removed 4 bases at V and 6 bases at J, leaving 9 bases unmatched. The germline V gene encodes CDR1 SGHTA and CDR2 FQGNSA. CDR3 nucleotides: TGTGCCAGCAGCTCTGAGGGGGCTAGGTCCGAGCAGTACTTC. This sequence encodes CASSSEGARSEQYF.

This clonotype showed up just a few times. The J gene is TRBJ2-2, the V gene TRBV11-1; 10 nucleotides agree with TRBD1. Germline values: CDR1 SGHAT, CDR2 FQDESV (reference sequence). The trim removed 5 bases at V and 7 bases at J, leaving 16 bases unmatched. This CDR3 comprises 18 residues. In DNA form, the CDR3 reads TGTGCCAGCAGCCTACGAACCGGGACAGGGGCCCCAGGCGGGGAGCTGTTTTTT. Translating it yields CASSLRTGTGAPGGELFF.

This clonotype has just a few counts. The chain joins TRBV5-1 to TRBJ2-5, with TRBD2 identical over 9 bases. Germline-derived CDR1 and CDR2 are SGHRS and YFSETQ. The length of the CDR3 is 17 residues. J lost 0 bases, V lost 0 bases, and 6 bases had no gene match. As DNA, the CDR3 is TGCGCCAGCAGCTTGGGGCTAGCGGGGTTGTACCAAGAGACCCAGTACTTC. The encoded protein is CASSLGLAGLYQETQYF. The full variable domain, completed using reference TRBV5-1 and TRBJ2-5, is KAGVTQTPRYLIKTRGQQVTLSCSPISGHRSVSWYQQTPGQGLQFLFEYFSETQRNKGNFPGRFSGRQFSNSRSEMNVSTLELGDSALYLCASSLGLAGLYQETQYFGPGTRLLVL.

In its sample, this clonotype was seen many times. The rearrangement joins TRBV7-2 to TRBJ2-1; 10 bases are a match to TRBD2. The CDR3 is 16 residues long. CDR1 and CDR2 (germline): SGHTA, FQGNSA. V trimming: 2 bases; J trimming: 8 bases; junction bases outside the gene matches: 9. Written as DNA, the CDR3 is TGTGCCAGCAGCTTAAAGCAGCGGGGGGGCTTCGATGAGCAGTTCTTC. Amino acids: CASSLKQRGGFDEQFF.

Ten or more counts support this clonotype. This sequence joins TRBV29-1 and TRBJ2-5, with D perhaps TRBD2 (6 bases). This CDR3 comprises 12 residues. V gave up 6 bases and J gave up 0 bases, with 8 bases separating them. Per the germline V gene, CDR1 is SQVTM and CDR2 is ANQGSEA. The CDR3 reads CSVGDYQETQYF. The DNA for the CDR3 is TGCAGCGTGGGGGACTACCAAGAGACCCAGTACTTC.

A few counts support this clonotype. The V call is TRBV27, the J call TRBJ1-5, with D perhaps TRBD1 (6 bases). The V gene's germline CDR1 is MNHEY and CDR2 SMNVEV (reference sequence). Trimming left V 4 bases short and J 7 bases short, with 11 bases between. The CDR3 loop spans 13 amino acids. The CDR3 sequence is CASSSQGRQPQHF. CDR3 nucleotides: TGTGCCAGCAGTTCACAGGGTCGGCAGCCCCAGCATTTT.

The chain combines TRBV2 with TRBJ1-5; D unresolved. V lost 7 bases and J lost 13, with 17 bases in between. The CDR3 covers 12 residues. Germline V CDR1 and CDR2: SNHLY, FYNNEI. The CDR3 nucleotides are TGTGCCAGCAAAAGTGAAGGACGGCGGCAGCATTTT. Its protein is CASKSEGRRQHF.

This clonotype occurred a few times. The rearrangement joins TRBV12-3 or TRBV12-4 to TRBJ1-3, with 7 bases lining up with TRBD1. The trim removed 8 bases at V and 3 bases at J, leaving 10 bases unmatched. This CDR3 has 15 residues. The CDR3 sequence: CASDDRGGYGNTIYF. The CDR3 DNA reads TGTGCCAGCGATGATCGAGGGGGCTATGGAAACACCATATATTTT.

The chain employs TRBV27 and TRBJ2-7; a possible D gene is TRBD1 (6 bases). With 3 bases removed from V and 3 bases from J, the gap between germline ends came to 18 bases. Germline lookup yields CDR1 MNHEY and CDR2 SMNVEV (reference sequence). The CDR3 totals 16 residues. This chain's CDR3 is CASSLWGPRIGYEQYF. CDR3 nucleotides: TGTGCCAGCAGTTTGTGGGGGCCAAGGATAGGCTACGAGCAGTACTTC.

The rearrangement links TRBV4-1 to TRBJ2-7; 12 nucleotides line up with TRBD1. This CDR3 contains 15 residues. Per germline, CDR1 MGHRA and CDR2 YSYEKL. V lost 4 bases to trimming and J lost 5 bases; unmatched junction nucleotides: 6. CDR3 region: CASSRYGTGGHEQYF. The CDR3 DNA reads as TGCGCCAGCAGCCGATACGGGACAGGGGGCCACGAGCAGTACTTC.

This clonotype was found many times. The chain links TRBV20-1 to TRBJ2-5, with D unclear. This CDR3 is 12 amino acids long. Looked up from germline, CDR1 is DFQATT and CDR2 is SNEGSKA (reference sequence). V dropped 5 bases and J dropped 2 bases, with 9 bases sitting between them. This CDR3 reads CSAGLRQETQYF. CDR3 in DNA: TGCAGTGCTGGGCTTAGACAAGAGACCCAGTACTTC.

The chain uses TRBV20-1 and TRBJ2-5; the D gene is possibly TRBD1 (7 bases). Germline assignment: CDR1 DFQATT and CDR2 SNEGSKA (reference sequence). The CDR3 spans 15 residues. Trimming took 1 base from V and 3 from J, leaving 15 bases between them. The CDR3 nucleotides read TGCAGTGCTAGAGCGGAGGGGGCGGGCGAAGAGACCCAGTACTTC. Encoded protein: CSARAEGAGEETQYF.

This clonotype was recorded a few times. CDR3 nucleotides: TGCGCCAGCAGCCAAGAGAGGGCTAGCGGGGGAGAGACCCAGTACTTC. The encoded protein is CASSQERASGGETQYF. This chain joins TRBV4-1 and TRBJ2-5, with 10 bases matching TRBD2. CDR1 is MGHRA, CDR2 YSYEKL, per germline. This CDR3 has 16 amino acids. V lost 0 bases, J lost 4 bases, and 5 bases stayed unmatched.

This chain links TRBV4-1 with TRBJ1-6; the D gene is possibly TRBD1 (5 bases). Germline CDR1 reads MGHRA; CDR2 reads YSYEKL. V gave up 4 bases and J gave up 6 bases, with 13 bases separating them. This CDR3 contains 15 residues. The CDR3 region is CASSPSDSSNSPLHF. CDR3 DNA: TGCGCCAGCAGCCCCTCCGACAGCTCTAATTCACCCCTCCACTTT.